The 5 T cell receptor beta chains below come from one sample, sequenced in a study of blood T cell repertoires in COVID-19. The data were produced by immunoSEQ multiplex PCR, yet TCRdb's version contains in-frame clones alone and is incomplete. Here the sample spans 200,000 to 300,000 clones, roughly 90% being singletons. The specimen was peripheral blood. These receptors all stem from a man under 40 with active or convalescent COVID-19.

J is TRBJ2-7 and V is TRBV14; 12 bases map to TRBD2. After removal of 4 bases from V and 2 bases from J, the junction contained 18 bases not matched to a gene. Germline-derived CDR1 and CDR2 are SGHDN and FVKESK. CDR3 size: 20 residues. The CDR3 DNA reads TGTGCCAGCAGCCCAAGCCTGGGGTACTCCGGACTAGCGGGGCCCTACGAGCAGTACTTC. It yields the protein CASSPSLGYSGLAGPYEQYF.

The gene calls are TRBV3-1 (or the pseudogene TRBV3-2) and TRBJ1-4, with a weak D call TRBD1 (5 bases). Germline values: CDR1 LGHDT, CDR2 YNNKEL (reference sequence). Trimming took 3 bases from V and 0 from J, leaving 11 bases between them. The CDR3 runs 16 residues. The CDR3 coding sequence is TGTGCCAGCAGCCAGGGACTGGGGGCAACTAATGAAAAACTGTTTTTT. Encoded protein: CASSQGLGATNEKLFF.

J is TRBJ2-7 and V is TRBV6-5; D may be TRBD2 (5 bases). The V gene lost 4 bases and the J gene lost 1 base, with 8 bases spanning the gap. The CDR3 covers 13 residues. In germline, CDR1 is MNHEY, CDR2 SVGAGI. CDR3 sequence reads: CASSWTESYEQYF. As DNA, the CDR3 is TGTGCCAGCAGTTGGACTGAGTCCTACGAGCAGTACTTC.

The gene calls are TRBV19 and TRBJ1-4, with no clear D. V was shortened by 7 bases and J by 7 bases, with 7 bases between the two germline ends. In germline, CDR1 is LNHDA, CDR2 SQIVND (reference sequence). The CDR3 sequence is 11 residues long. The CDR3 protein is CASMSGEKLFF. CDR3 nucleotide sequence: TGTGCCAGTATGTCAGGTGAAAAACTGTTTTTT.

V usage is TRBV5-1 and J usage is TRBJ1-2; D gene unclear. Trimming took off 2 bases at V and 8 bases at J, with 16 bases between the two ends. CDR3 length: 14 amino acids. Germline loops: CDR1 SGHRS, CDR2 YFSETQ. This chain's CDR3 is CASSLEYEGSGYTF. CDR3 DNA: TGCGCCAGCAGCTTAGAGTACGAGGGATCAGGCTACACCTTC.